The clone carrying this T cell receptor beta chain was recorded once. The entry originates in a study of T cell changes during pregnancy in multiple sclerosis. In germline, CDR1 is MNHNS, CDR2 SASEGT. This CDR3 is 11 amino acids long. Trimming cost V 5 bases and J 13 bases, with 14 bases left between them. The repertoire was sequenced with immunoSEQ multiplex PCR; TCRdb's copy has only in-frame clones and lacks some. The data contain about 110,000 clones, 91% of them seen just once; the ten biggest clones take up around 1.6%. The sequence came from a female donor with multiple sclerosis, enrolled in a pregnancy study. This chain joins TRBV6-1 and TRBJ2-5, with D possibly being TRBD1 (6 bases). The sequencing used peripheral blood, collected before pregnancy. CDR3 loop: CASSLGQQPYF. The CDR3 nucleotides read TGTGCCAGCAGTCTCGGACAGCAGCCGTACTTC.